This T cell receptor (beta chain) is drawn from a study of CD8+ T cells in alopecia areata. Following RNA extraction, reverse transcription yielded cDNA that acted as the sequencing template. The assay was immunoSEQ multiplex PCR, and TCRdb's table has in-frame clones only and misses some. The sample includes about 200,000 clones, more than 30% of them seen just once. As to treatment: oral pan-JAK inhibitor, 5-10 mg twice daily. A few counts support this clone. The germline V gene encodes CDR1 SQVTM and CDR2 ANQGSEA. The V segment lost 6 bases and the J segment 1 base; nucleotides outside the gene matches: 2. The CDR3 extends over 12 amino acids.

The J gene is TRBJ1-1, the V gene TRBV29-1; TRBD1 agrees at 7 bases. The TCR was taken from a human donor with alopecia areata. The starting material was CD4+ T cells sorted from blood, obtained between weeks 30 and 35, from a patient treated with tofacitinib. CDR3 sequence reads: CSVRQGNTEAFF. The CDR3 region has the DNA TGCAGCGTGCGACAGGGGAACACTGAAGCTTTCTTT. Together with reference TRBV29-1 and TRBJ1-1, the CDR3 gives the full variable domain: SAVISQKPSRDICQRGTSLTIQCQVDSQVTMMFWYRQQPGQSLTLIATANQGSEATYESGFVIDKFPISRPNLTFSTLTVSNMSPEDSSIYLCSVRQGNTEAFFGQGTRLTVV.